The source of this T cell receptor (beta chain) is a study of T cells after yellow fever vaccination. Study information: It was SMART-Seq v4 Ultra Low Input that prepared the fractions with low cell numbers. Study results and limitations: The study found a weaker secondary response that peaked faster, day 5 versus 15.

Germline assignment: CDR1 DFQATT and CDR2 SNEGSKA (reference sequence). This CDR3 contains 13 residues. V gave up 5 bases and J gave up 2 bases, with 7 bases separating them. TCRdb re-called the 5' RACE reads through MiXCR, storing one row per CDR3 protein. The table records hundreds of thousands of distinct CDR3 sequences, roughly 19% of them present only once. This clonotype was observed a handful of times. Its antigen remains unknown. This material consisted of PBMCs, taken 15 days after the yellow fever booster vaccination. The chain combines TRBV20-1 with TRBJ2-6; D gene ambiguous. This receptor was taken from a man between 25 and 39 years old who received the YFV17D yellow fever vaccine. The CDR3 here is CSAFKTGANVLTF. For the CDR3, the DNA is TGCAGTGCTTTCAAAACTGGGGCCAACGTCCTGACTTTC.